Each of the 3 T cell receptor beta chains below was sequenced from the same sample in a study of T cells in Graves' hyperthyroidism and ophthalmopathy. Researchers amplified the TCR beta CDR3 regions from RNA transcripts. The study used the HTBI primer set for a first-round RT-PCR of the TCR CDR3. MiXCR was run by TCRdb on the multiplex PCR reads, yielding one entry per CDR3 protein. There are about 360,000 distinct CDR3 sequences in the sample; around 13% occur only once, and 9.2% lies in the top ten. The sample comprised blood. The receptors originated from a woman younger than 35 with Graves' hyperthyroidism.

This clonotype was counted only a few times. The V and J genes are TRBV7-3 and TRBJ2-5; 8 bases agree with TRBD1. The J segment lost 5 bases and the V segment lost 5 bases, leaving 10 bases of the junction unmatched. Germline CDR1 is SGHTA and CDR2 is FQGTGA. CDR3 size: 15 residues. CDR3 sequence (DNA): TGTGCCAGCAGCCGCGGACAGGGCGGCGGTGAGACCCAGTACTTC. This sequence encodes CASSRGQGGGETQYF.

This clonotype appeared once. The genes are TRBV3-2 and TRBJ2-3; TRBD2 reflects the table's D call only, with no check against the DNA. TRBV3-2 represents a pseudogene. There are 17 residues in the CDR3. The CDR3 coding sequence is TGTGCCAGCAGCCCCTCCCCCACTAGCGGGAGGGCGGATACGCAGTATTTT. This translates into CASSPSPTSGRADTQYF.

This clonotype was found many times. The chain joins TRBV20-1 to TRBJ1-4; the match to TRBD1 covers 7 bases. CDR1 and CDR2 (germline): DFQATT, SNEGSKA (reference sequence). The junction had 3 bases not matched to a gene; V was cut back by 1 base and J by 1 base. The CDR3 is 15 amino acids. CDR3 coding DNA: TGCAGTGCTAGAGGGAGGGGGCTAACTAATGAAAAACTGTTTTTT. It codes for CSARGRGLTNEKLFF.